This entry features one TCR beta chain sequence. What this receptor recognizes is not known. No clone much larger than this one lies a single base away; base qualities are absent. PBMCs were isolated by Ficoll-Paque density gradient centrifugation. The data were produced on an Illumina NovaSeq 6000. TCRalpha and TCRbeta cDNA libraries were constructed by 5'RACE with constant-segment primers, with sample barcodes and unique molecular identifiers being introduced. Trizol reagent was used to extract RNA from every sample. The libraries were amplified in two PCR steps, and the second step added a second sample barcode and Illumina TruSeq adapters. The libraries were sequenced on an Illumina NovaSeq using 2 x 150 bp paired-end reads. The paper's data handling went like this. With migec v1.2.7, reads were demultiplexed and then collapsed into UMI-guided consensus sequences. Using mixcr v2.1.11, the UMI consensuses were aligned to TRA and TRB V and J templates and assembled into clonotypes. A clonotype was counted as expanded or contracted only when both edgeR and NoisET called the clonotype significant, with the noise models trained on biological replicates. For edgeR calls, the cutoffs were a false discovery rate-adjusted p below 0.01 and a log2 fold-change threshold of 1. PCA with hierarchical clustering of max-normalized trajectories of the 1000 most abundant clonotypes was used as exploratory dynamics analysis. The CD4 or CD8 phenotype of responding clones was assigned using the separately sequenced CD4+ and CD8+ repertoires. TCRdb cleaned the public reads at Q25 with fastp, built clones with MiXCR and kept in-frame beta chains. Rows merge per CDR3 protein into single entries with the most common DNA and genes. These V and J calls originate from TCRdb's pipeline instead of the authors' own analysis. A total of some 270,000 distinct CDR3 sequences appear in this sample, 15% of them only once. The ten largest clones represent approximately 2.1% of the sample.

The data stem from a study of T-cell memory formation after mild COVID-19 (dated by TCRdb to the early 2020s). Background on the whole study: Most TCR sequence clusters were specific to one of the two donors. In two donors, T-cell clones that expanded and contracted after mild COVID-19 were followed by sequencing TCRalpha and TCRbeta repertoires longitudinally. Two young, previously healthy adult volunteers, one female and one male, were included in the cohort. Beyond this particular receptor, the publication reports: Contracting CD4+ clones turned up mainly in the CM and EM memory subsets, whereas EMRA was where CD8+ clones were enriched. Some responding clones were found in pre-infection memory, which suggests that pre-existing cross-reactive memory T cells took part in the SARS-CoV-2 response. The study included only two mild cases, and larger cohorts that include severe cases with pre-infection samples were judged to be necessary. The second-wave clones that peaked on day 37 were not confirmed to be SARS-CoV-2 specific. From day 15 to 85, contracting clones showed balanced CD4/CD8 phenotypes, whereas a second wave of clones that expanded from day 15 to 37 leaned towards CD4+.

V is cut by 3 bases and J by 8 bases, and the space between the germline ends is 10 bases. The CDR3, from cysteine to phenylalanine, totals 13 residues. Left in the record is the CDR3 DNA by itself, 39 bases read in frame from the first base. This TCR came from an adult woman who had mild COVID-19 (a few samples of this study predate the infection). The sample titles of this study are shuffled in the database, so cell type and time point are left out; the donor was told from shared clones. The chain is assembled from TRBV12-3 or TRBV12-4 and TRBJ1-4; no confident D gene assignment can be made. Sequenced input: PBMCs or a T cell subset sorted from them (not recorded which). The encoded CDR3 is CASSFRTVEKLFF. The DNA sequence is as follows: TGTGCCAGCAGTTTCCGGACTGTAGAAAAACTGTTTTTT.